Following are 28 T cell receptor beta chains from one sample sequenced in a study of blood T cell repertoires in COVID-19. The table came from immunoSEQ multiplex PCR; TCRdb's copy has only in-frame clones and leaves some out. The sample carries 300,000 to 350,000 clones, roughly 86% recorded once. The sample consisted of PBMCs or T cells enriched from blood (not recorded which). Receptor source: a woman aged 18-35 years who had recovered from COVID-19.

The rearrangement uses TRBV3-1 (or the pseudogene TRBV3-2) and TRBJ2-3; 13 bases are a match to TRBD2. Germline lookup yields CDR1 LGHDT and CDR2 YNNKEL (reference sequence). The V and J ends lost 3 bases and 7 bases, in that order; junction bases with no gene match: 4. The CDR3 is 15 amino acids. CDR3 amino acids: CASSQGTSGENTQYF. CDR3 DNA: TGTGCCAGCAGCCAGGGGACTAGCGGGGAAAATACGCAGTATTTT.

CDR3 sequence (DNA): TGTGCCAGCAGCGCAGGGGGAGCCCTTTACAACACTGAAGCTTTCTTT. Its protein is CASSAGGALYNTEAFF. J is TRBJ1-1 and V is TRBV9; 7 bases map to TRBD1. V lost 3 bases to trimming and J lost 2 bases; unmatched junction nucleotides: 10. The CDR3 length is 16 residues. The germline CDR1 and CDR2 sequences are SGDLS and YYNGEE.

CDR3 coding DNA: TGTGCCAGCAGCTTCGCTAGATTAGAGACCCAGTACTTC. Translation: CASSFARLETQYF. This chain uses TRBV7-2 with TRBJ2-5; no clear D gene. Germline V gene lookup returns CDR1 SGHTA and CDR2 FQGNSA. V lost 3 bases to trimming and J lost 4 bases, with 9 bases between them. The CDR3 has 13 amino acids. Looking up the rest from reference TRBV7-2 and TRBJ2-5 gives the full variable domain: GAGVSQSPSNKVTEKGKDVELRCDPISGHTALYWYRQSLGQGLEFLIYFQGNSAPDKSGLPSDRFSAERTGGSVSTLTIQRTQQEDSAVYLCASSFARLETQYFGPGTRLLVL.

The chain couples TRBV10-3 to TRBJ2-7; TRBD2 might be the D (6 bases). The CDR3 is 13 amino acids. The germline gives CDR1 ENHRY, CDR2 SYGVKD. The V end lost 0 bases, the J end lost 3 bases, and 6 bases lay between the germline ends. The CDR3 nucleotides are TGTGCCATCAGTGAGTCGACTAGCTACGAGCAGTACTTC. Translated, it gives CAISESTSYEQYF.

The rearrangement joins TRBV5-6 to TRBJ2-5, with D possibly matching TRBD2 (5 bases). Germline values: CDR1 SGHDT, CDR2 YYEEEE. The V and J ends lost 4 bases and 2 bases respectively, with 15 bases between them. The CDR3 consists of 15 residues. CDR3 region: CASSLVTRDQETQYF. CDR3 bases: TGTGCCAGCAGCCTTGTAACTAGGGATCAAGAGACCCAGTACTTC.

J is TRBJ2-5 and V is TRBV7-9; 8 positions agree with TRBD1. CDR3 length equals 15 residues. Trimming at V came to 5 bases and at J to 4 bases, leaving 9 bases not matched to a gene. Germline CDR1 reads SEHNR; CDR2 reads FQNEAQ (reference sequence). The CDR3 loop is CASSTMGQDGETQYF. In DNA, the CDR3 is TGTGCCAGCAGCACTATGGGACAGGACGGAGAGACCCAGTACTTC. Using reference TRBV7-9 and TRBJ2-5 for the parts outside the CDR3, the full variable domain is DTGVSQNPRHKITKRGQNVTFRCDPISEHNRLYWYRQTLGQGPEFLTYFQNEAQLEKSRLLSDRFSAERPKGSFSTLEIQRTEQGDSAMYLCASSTMGQDGETQYFGPGTRLLVL.

This clone was found once. The rearrangement uses TRBV12-3 or TRBV12-4 and TRBJ1-1; D is perhaps TRBD1 (6 bases). The CDR3 runs 12 residues. Trimming cost V 4 bases and J 6 bases, with 9 bases left between them. DNA of the CDR3: TGTGCCAGCAGTTGGGGGCATTCTGAAGCTTTCTTT. It yields the protein CASSWGHSEAFF.

The chain's CDR3 is CAISVRQGQNQPQHF. In DNA form, the CDR3 reads TGTGCCATCAGTGTTCGACAAGGACAAAATCAGCCCCAGCATTTT. The chain recombines TRBV10-3 with TRBJ1-5; weak D call: TRBD1 (5 bases). V lost 4 bases to trimming and J lost 4 bases, with 14 bases between them. Germline V CDR1 and CDR2: ENHRY, SYGVKD. There are 15 residues in the CDR3.

The CDR3 region has the DNA TGTGCCAGCAGCTTAAGGGGTCCCCAAGAGACCCAGTACTTC. Translation gives CASSLRGPQETQYF. The chain couples TRBV7-2 to TRBJ2-5, with a possible D match to TRBD1 (5 bases). The CDR3 is 14 residues long. Trimming cost V 2 bases and J 1 base, with 8 bases left between them. Looked up from germline, CDR1 is SGHTA and CDR2 is FQGNSA.

V usage is TRBV25-1 and J usage is TRBJ1-2; D ambiguous. V was clipped by 3 bases and J by 5 bases, with 13 bases between them. This CDR3 contains 14 residues. Germline V gene sequence: CDR1 MGHDK, CDR2 SYGVNS. In nucleotides, the CDR3 is TGTGCCAGCAGTGACTCGCCCGCGGGGTATGGCTACACCTTC. Encoded protein: CASSDSPAGYGYTF.

The chain is built from TRBV2 and TRBJ1-2; 9 positions match TRBD1. Germline V CDR1 and CDR2: SNHLY, FYNNEI. V shed 1 base and J 6 bases; nucleotides not matched to a gene: 12. The CDR3 totals 17 residues. The CDR3 DNA follows: TGTGCCAGCAGTGAAGGTCATATAAACAGGGGGCCCCATGGCTACACCTTC. As protein: CASSEGHINRGPHGYTF.

The chain combines TRBV27 with TRBJ2-7; 7 positions match TRBD2. Germline V gene lookup returns CDR1 MNHEY and CDR2 SMNVEV (reference sequence). V shed 5 bases, J shed 3 bases, and the junction held 7 bases outside the gene matches. This CDR3 has 14 amino acids. The CDR3 DNA follows: TGTGCCAGCAGTATGACTAGCCTCTTCTACGAGCAGTACTTC. It codes for CASSMTSLFYEQYF.

The chain employs TRBV5-4 and TRBJ2-1, with D possibly matching TRBD1 (6 bases). The CDR3 covers 13 residues. The germline V gene has CDR1 SGHNT and CDR2 YYREEE (reference sequence). V lost 7 bases, J lost 4 bases, and 12 bases lay in between. This CDR3 is CASQGTLYNEQFF. The CDR3 bases are TGTGCCAGCCAGGGGACCTTATACAATGAGCAGTTCTTC.

By share, this clone ranks as medium-sized. V and J are TRBV6-5 and TRBJ1-6; D is possibly TRBD1 (6 bases). CDR3 size: 14 residues. The germline V and J ends were trimmed by 0 bases and 9 bases, with 9 bases remaining between them. The germline V gene encodes CDR1 MNHEY and CDR2 SVGAGI. CDR3 sequence reads: CASSYSGGGSPLHF. The CDR3 coding sequence is TGTGCCAGCAGTTACTCGGGAGGGGGTTCACCCCTCCACTTT.

The chain carries TRBV10-1 and TRBJ1-2, with D maybe TRBD1 (6 bases). Trimming took 4 bases from V and 1 from J, leaving 13 bases between them. The CDR3 is 15 amino acids. Germline values: CDR1 WNHNN, CDR2 SYGVQD (reference sequence). CDR3 nucleotides: TGCGCCAGCAGTGGGAACAGGGAGAATAACTATGGCTACACCTTC. Its protein product is CASSGNRENNYGYTF.

This chain uses TRBV9 with TRBJ2-2; TRBD2 might be the D (5 bases). In germline, CDR1 is SGDLS, CDR2 YYNGEE. Between the trimmed V and J ends, which lost 2 bases and 1 base, there was a span of 12 bases. The CDR3 covers 16 residues. CDR3 nucleotide sequence: TGTGCCAGCAGCGTGTCAGCGGCGGGGAACACCGGGGAGCTGTTTTTT. Its translation: CASSVSAAGNTGELFF.

J is TRBJ2-2 and V is TRBV5-4; perhaps TRBD2 as D (6 bases). The V end was cut by 4 bases, the J end by 5 bases, with 12 bases between. In germline, CDR1 is SGHNT, CDR2 YYREEE (reference sequence). The length of the CDR3 is 14 residues. Here the CDR3 reads CASSTERVTGELFF. Written as DNA, the CDR3 is TGTGCCAGCAGCACCGAGCGGGTAACCGGGGAGCTGTTTTTT.

The rearrangement joins TRBV6-2 or TRBV6-3 to TRBJ1-2; D might be TRBD1 (5 bases). Germline CDR1 MNHEY, CDR2 SVGEGT. CDR3 size: 14 residues. The V end lost 2 bases, the J end lost 7 bases, and 14 bases lay between the germline ends. CDR3 DNA sequence: TGTGCCAGCAGTTACCTGGGGCTTACCGGTGGCTACACCTTC. Translating gives CASSYLGLTGGYTF.

The chain combines TRBV3-1 (or the pseudogene TRBV3-2) with TRBJ1-4; 8 bases are shared with TRBD1. The trim removed 2 bases at V and 5 bases at J, leaving 7 bases unmatched. The CDR3 loop spans 16 amino acids. Per germline, CDR1 LGHDT and CDR2 YNNKEL (reference sequence). CDR3 in DNA: TGTGCCAGCAGCCAAACACCAGGGGGCTTCAATGAAAAACTGTTTTTT. Translated: CASSQTPGGFNEKLFF.

V is TRBV7-2 and J is TRBJ2-7; tentative D call: TRBD1 (6 bases). The CDR3 loop spans 15 amino acids. Germline-derived CDR1 and CDR2 are SGHTA and FQGNSA. Trimming took 6 bases from V and 3 from J, leaving 18 bases between them. This CDR3 reads CASSPDRDKLYEQYF. The CDR3 DNA sequence: TGTGCCAGCAGTCCAGACCGGGACAAGCTCTACGAGCAGTACTTC.

The chain employs TRBV15 and TRBJ2-3; D is perhaps TRBD2 (5 bases). The V end lost 0 bases, the J end lost 0 bases, and 7 bases lay between the germline ends. Germline V gives CDR1 LNHNV, CDR2 YYDKDF (reference sequence). This CDR3 has 15 residues. The CDR3 region has the DNA TGTGCCACCAGCAGAGAAAGACTAAGCACAGATACGCAGTATTTT. It yields the protein CATSRERLSTDTQYF.

J is TRBJ1-5 and V is TRBV19, with no clear D. Trimming removed 9 bases from V and 3 bases from J, with 9 bases in between. Germline V gene data show CDR1 as LNHDA and CDR2 as SQIVND (reference sequence). The CDR3 sequence is 12 residues long. The chain's CDR3 is CASGGSNQPQHF. In DNA, the CDR3 is TGTGCCAGCGGTGGTTCCAATCAGCCCCAGCATTTT.

The chain has TRBV14 and TRBJ2-5, with D maybe TRBD2 (5 bases). V was cut by 0 bases and J by 2 bases, with 10 bases left in between. The CDR3 contains 15 residues. CDR1 and CDR2 (germline): SGHDN, FVKESK. The CDR3 region is CASSQDTGYQETQYF. The CDR3 DNA is TGTGCCAGCAGCCAAGATACGGGGTATCAAGAGACCCAGTACTTC.

V and J are TRBV21-1 and TRBJ1-4; the D call in the table, TRBD1, was not verified against the DNA. TRBV21-1 is marked as a pseudogene. The CDR3 loop spans 14 amino acids. The DNA of the CDR3 is TGTGCCAGCAGCCAGGGGGGCGAGAATGAAAAACTGTTTTTT. Translated: CASSQGGENEKLFF.

The V gene is TRBV28, the J gene TRBJ1-2; 12 bases line up with TRBD1. The CDR3 covers 15 residues. In germline, CDR1 is MDHEN, CDR2 SYDVKM. J lost 7 bases, V lost 2 bases, and 5 bases had no gene match. CDR3 in amino acids: CASSLGDRGRRGYTF. CDR3 bases: TGTGCCAGCAGTTTAGGGGACAGGGGGCGCCGTGGCTACACCTTC.

The chain uses TRBV4-1 and TRBJ1-1, with D possibly TRBD1 on 5 matching bases. Looked up from germline, CDR1 is MGHRA and CDR2 is YSYEKL. V dropped 0 bases and J dropped 5 bases, with 16 bases sitting between them. The CDR3 sequence is 16 residues long. CDR3 in amino acids: CASSQENQGLGTEAFF. The CDR3 DNA follows: TGCGCCAGCAGCCAAGAAAATCAGGGCCTGGGGACTGAAGCTTTCTTT.

The chain couples TRBV9 to TRBJ2-1, with TRBD2 as a possible D gene (5 bases). CDR1 and CDR2 from the germline V gene are SGDLS and YYNGEE. This CDR3 comprises 13 residues. V dropped 0 bases and J dropped 8 bases, with 9 bases sitting between them. This chain's CDR3 is CASSVALAYEQFF. DNA of the CDR3: TGTGCCAGCAGCGTAGCTCTAGCCTATGAGCAGTTCTTC.

This clone occurred once. The CDR3 DNA sequence: TGTGCCAACTTGACAGGGGGCGATCGTAGTGACTATAATTCACCCCTCCACTTT. It is translated as CANLTGGDRSDYNSPLHF. The J gene is TRBJ1-6, the V gene TRBV21-1; whether TRBD1, the table's D call, matches the DNA was not checked. TRBV21-1 is a recognized pseudogene. This CDR3 has 18 residues.